Following are 27 T cell receptor beta chains from one sample sequenced in a study of cytomegalovirus exposure and HLA in healthy donors. The PCR was carried out with 60 Vbeta primers and 13 Jbeta primers. TCRdb keeps only in-frame clones here, not all; method: immunoSEQ multiplex PCR. Seen in this sample are some 51,000 clones; the ten most common clones hold 25% to 30%. The material sequenced was PBMCs. These receptors were collected from a man aged 40-49 years in good health and CMV-seropositive.

The chain uses TRBV28 and TRBJ2-5, with D perhaps matching TRBD2 (6 bases). The CDR3 extends over 14 amino acids. The V end lost 5 bases, the J end lost 5 bases, and 15 bases lay between the germline ends. Germline CDR1 and CDR2: MDHEN and SYDVKM. The CDR3 protein is CASSPGTPIETQYF. In DNA form, the CDR3 reads TGTGCCAGCAGTCCGGGGACTCCCATCGAGACCCAGTACTTC.

V is TRBV28 and J is TRBJ1-2; 7 bases align to TRBD1. From germline, CDR1 is MDHEN and CDR2 SYDVKM. This CDR3 is 15 amino acids long. J lost 2 bases, V lost 1 base, and 4 bases had no gene match. Here the CDR3 reads CASSLLAGGNYGYTF. The CDR3 region has the DNA TGTGCCAGCAGTTTATTGGCAGGGGGGAACTATGGCTACACCTTC.

The rearrangement joins TRBV27 to TRBJ1-5; 9 bases are a match to TRBD1. This CDR3 is built from 14 residues. V was clipped by 6 bases and J by 4 bases; unmatched bases: 4. Germline CDR1 MNHEY, CDR2 SMNVEV (reference sequence). DNA of the CDR3: TGTGCCAGCAGGCCGGGACAGGGAAATCAGCCCCAGCATTTT. It yields the protein CASRPGQGNQPQHF.

The chain uses TRBV27 and TRBJ2-7; D not resolved. This CDR3 spans 15 amino acids. Germline-derived CDR1 and CDR2 are MNHEY and SMNVEV (reference sequence). Trimming pared 2 bases from V and 0 bases from J, leaving 11 bases between. This chain's CDR3 is CASSLASHSSYEQYF. CDR3 nucleotides: TGTGCCAGCAGTTTAGCATCTCATAGCTCCTACGAGCAGTACTTC.

The chain has TRBV7-2 and TRBJ1-5; the match to TRBD1 covers 11 bases. Germline assignment: CDR1 SGHTA and CDR2 FQGNSA. The CDR3 runs to 15 residues. Trimming removed 3 bases from V and 7 bases from J; junction bases left unmatched: 5. The DNA for the CDR3 is TGTGCCAGCAGCTTCCGGACAGGGGGCAGGCAGCCCCAGCATTTT. This sequence encodes CASSFRTGGRQPQHF.

The rearrangement joins TRBV28 to TRBJ1-1; possible D gene TRBD1, 6 bases. The CDR3 is 13 amino acids. Germline assignment: CDR1 MDHEN and CDR2 SYDVKM. The V and J ends lost 5 bases and 7 bases respectively, with 14 bases between them. Here the CDR3 reads CASSIPQGIEAFF. The CDR3 coding sequence is TGTGCCAGCAGTATCCCACAGGGAATTGAAGCTTTCTTT.

The chain recombines TRBV2 with TRBJ2-3; 10 bases map to TRBD2. V was pared by 7 bases and J by 8 bases, with 9 bases of the junction left unmatched. The germline V gene encodes CDR1 SNHLY and CDR2 FYNNEI. The CDR3 is made up of 14 amino acids. The CDR3 DNA reads TGTGCCAGCACACAGAGCGGGAGGGGAGGTACGCAGTATTTT. It translates to CASTQSGRGGTQYF.

The CDR3, as DNA: TGCGCCAGCAGCTTGGTAGGTTGGGGGGACAGATACTACGAGCAGTACTTC. Translation: CASSLVGWGDRYYEQYF. The J gene is TRBJ2-7, the V gene TRBV5-1; a possible D gene is TRBD1 (7 bases). Germline V CDR1 and CDR2: SGHRS, YFSETQ. Between the trimmed V and J ends, which lost 0 bases and 3 bases, there was a span of 19 bases. The CDR3 has 17 amino acids.

The chain combines TRBV6-1 with TRBJ1-5; 7 bases are shared with TRBD1. This CDR3 comprises 14 residues. J lost 4 bases, V lost 6 bases, and 6 bases had no gene match. CDR1 and CDR2 (germline): MNHNS, SASEGT. This chain's CDR3 is CASRLGQVNQPQHF. The DNA for the CDR3 is TGTGCCAGCAGACTCGGACAGGTTAATCAGCCCCAGCATTTT.

V is TRBV28 and J is TRBJ1-5; 8 positions match TRBD1. With 6 bases clipped from V and 2 bases from J, the junction kept 3 bases outside the gene matches. Per the germline V gene, CDR1 is MDHEN and CDR2 is SYDVKM. This CDR3 is built from 14 residues. The CDR3 DNA follows: TGTGCCAGCAGAGGACAGGGAGGCAATCAGCCCCAGCATTTT. It is translated as CASRGQGGNQPQHF.

V usage is TRBV19 and J usage is TRBJ2-3, with D unresolved. Trimming cost V 0 bases and J 3 bases, with 4 bases left between them. This CDR3 is built from 13 residues. CDR1 and CDR2 from the germline V gene are LNHDA and SQIVND (reference sequence). The CDR3 coding sequence is TGTGCCAGTAGTATAGACCGTACAGATACGCAGTATTTT. Protein sequence: CASSIDRTDTQYF.

V gene TRBV9 combines with J gene TRBJ1-6; 10 nucleotides line up with TRBD1. Losses at the gene ends were 4 bases for V and 6 bases for J; bases not matched to a gene: 4. CDR1 is SGDLS, CDR2 YYNGEE, per germline. This CDR3 region has 15 residues. CDR3 region: CASSRDRGGNSPLHF. CDR3 coding DNA: TGTGCCAGCAGCCGGGACAGGGGTGGTAATTCACCCCTCCACTTT. Variable domain in full (rest from reference TRBV9 and TRBJ1-6): DSGVTQTPKHLITATGQRVTLRCSPRSGDLSVYWYQQSLDQGLQFLIQYYNGEERAKGNILERFSAQQFPDLHSELNLSSLELGDSALYFCASSRDRGGNSPLHFGNGTRLTVT.

The chain recombines TRBV5-4 with TRBJ2-1, with a tentative D call TRBD2 (6 bases). CDR3 length: 16 amino acids. Per germline, CDR1 SGHNT and CDR2 YYREEE (reference sequence). V lost 3 bases and J 8 bases, leaving 21 bases between the germline ends. DNA for the CDR3: TGTGCCAGCAGCTCTAACCCGGGACTCACAGCGGATGAGCAGTTCTTC. Amino acids: CASSSNPGLTADEQFF.

The CDR3 reads CASSLWQGTHTDTQYF. In DNA form, the CDR3 reads TGTGCCAGCAGTTTATGGCAGGGAACCCACACAGATACGCAGTATTTT. The chain couples TRBV28 to TRBJ2-3; D is possibly TRBD1 (5 bases). This CDR3 is built from 16 residues. The V end was cut by 0 bases, the J end by 2 bases, with 12 bases between. Looked up from germline, CDR1 is MDHEN and CDR2 is SYDVKM.

The rearrangement uses TRBV10-2 and TRBJ2-1; D is ambiguous. The CDR3 is 14 residues long. Trimming removed 3 bases at V and 5 bases at J, with 11 bases between. Germline CDR1 and CDR2: WSHSY and SAAADI. The CDR3 region has the DNA TGCGCCAGCAGTGATATACAGTCCGACAATGAGCAGTTCTTC. Encoded protein: CASSDIQSDNEQFF.

The chain has TRBV28 and TRBJ2-7; D is ambiguous. Germline assignment: CDR1 MDHEN and CDR2 SYDVKM. The CDR3 runs to 13 residues. V was shortened by 2 bases and J by 4 bases, with 9 bases between the two germline ends. The CDR3 reads CASSLGTAYEQYF. CDR3 sequence (DNA): TGTGCCAGCAGTTTAGGAACAGCTTACGAGCAGTACTTC.

V usage is TRBV6-6 and J usage is TRBJ2-5; 7 bases are shared with TRBD1. Germline CDR1 is MNHNY and CDR2 is SVGAGI (reference sequence). V was pared by 7 bases and J by 4 bases, with 12 bases of the junction left unmatched. The CDR3 has 15 residues. The CDR3 DNA reads TGTGCCAGCACTTCTACGACAGGGCGTCGAGAGACCCAGTACTTC. Protein sequence: CASTSTTGRRETQYF.

The chain has TRBV5-1 and TRBJ2-7, with 7 nucleotides matching TRBD2. Germline CDR1 reads SGHRS; CDR2 reads YFSETQ. The CDR3 sequence is 14 residues long. V lost 4 bases to trimming and J lost 5 bases; unmatched junction nucleotides: 9. CDR3 coding DNA: TGCGCCAGCAGCCCACTGACTAGCATAGACGAGCAGTACTTC. It codes for CASSPLTSIDEQYF.

The chain joins TRBV4-2 to TRBJ2-3; the match to TRBD2 covers 7 bases. Trimming at V came to 8 bases and at J to 1 base, leaving 0 bases not matched to a gene. The CDR3 is 12 residues long. Germline V gene sequence: CDR1 LGHNA, CDR2 YNFKEQ. CDR3 in DNA: TGTGCCAGCGGGGGGGGCACAGATACGCAGTATTTT. It encodes CASGGGTDTQYF.

The V call is TRBV6-6, the J call TRBJ2-5, with TRBD1 matching over 9 bases. The junction had 12 bases not matched to a gene; V was cut back by 8 bases and J by 2 bases. Germline V gives CDR1 MNHNY, CDR2 SVGAGI (reference sequence). CDR3 length: 16 amino acids. DNA of the CDR3: TGTGCCAGCTGTATTAAAAAGGGACAGGGACAAGAGACCCAGTACTTC. This encodes CASCIKKGQGQETQYF.

The chain recombines TRBV5-6 with TRBJ2-3; 7 positions agree with TRBD2. CDR1 and CDR2 (germline): SGHDT, YYEEEE. The ends lost 3 bases at V and 2 bases at J; junction bases unmatched: 12. The CDR3 sequence is 17 residues long. CDR3 amino acids: CASSSTAGVVSTDTQYF. DNA of the CDR3: TGTGCCAGCAGCTCCACCGCGGGGGTGGTATCCACAGATACGCAGTATTTT.

This chain connects TRBV30 to TRBJ1-1; D is possibly TRBD1 (6 bases). Germline lookup yields CDR1 GTSNPN and CDR2 SVGIG (reference sequence). Trimming stripped 1 base from V and 0 bases from J, with 9 bases between. The CDR3 has 14 residues. The CDR3 DNA is TGTGCCTGGAGTGAAACAGGGTTGAACACTGAAGCTTTCTTT. It codes for CAWSETGLNTEAFF.

The V call is TRBV25-1, the J call TRBJ1-1, with unresolved D. CDR3 size: 13 residues. V lost 0 bases to trimming and J lost 5 bases, with 7 bases between them. The germline V gene encodes CDR1 MGHDK and CDR2 SYGVNS. CDR3 amino acids: CASSEYEGTEAFF. The CDR3 DNA reads TGTGCCAGCAGTGAATATGAGGGTACTGAAGCTTTCTTT.

The V and J genes are TRBV19 and TRBJ2-7, with D possibly being TRBD1 (5 bases). Germline CDR1 is LNHDA and CDR2 is SQIVND (reference sequence). The CDR3 length is 12 residues. Trimming removed 9 bases at V and 7 bases at J, with 16 bases between. The CDR3 loop reads CASSGSLWEQYF. For the CDR3, the DNA is TGTGCCAGCTCAGGGTCCCTTTGGGAGCAGTACTTC. Complete variable domain (other parts from reference TRBV19 and TRBJ2-7): DGGITQSPKYLFRKEGQNVTLSCEQNLNHDAMYWYRQDPGQGLRLIYYSQIVNDFQKGDIAEGYSVSREKKESFPLTVTSAQKNPTAFYLCASSGSLWEQYFGPGTRLTVT.

The V gene is TRBV5-5, the J gene TRBJ2-7; D is unclear. V lost 0 bases, J lost 0 bases, and 7 bases lay in between. CDR1 is SGHKS and CDR2 is YYEKEE in the germline V gene (reference sequence). The CDR3 spans 14 residues. In DNA form, the CDR3 reads TGTGCCAGCAGCTTGGACAGATACTCCTACGAGCAGTACTTC. Translated, it gives CASSLDRYSYEQYF. Drawing the rest from reference TRBV5-5 and TRBJ2-7, the complete variable domain is DAGVTQSPTHLIKTRGQQVTLRCSPISGHKSVSWYQQVLGQGPQFIFQYYEKEERGRGNFPDRFSARQFPNYSSELNVNALLLGDSALYLCASSLDRYSYEQYFGPGTRLTVT.

This rearrangement joins TRBV11-2 to TRBJ2-5, with a tentative D call TRBD2 (5 bases). This CDR3 contains 14 residues. With 3 bases removed from V and 3 bases from J, the gap between germline ends came to 11 bases. Germline CDR1 reads SGHAT; CDR2 reads FQNNGV. The CDR3 here is CASSFEGLEETQYF. CDR3 DNA sequence: TGTGCCAGCAGCTTCGAGGGTCTTGAAGAGACCCAGTACTTC.

The V and J genes are TRBV7-2 and TRBJ1-1; 7 positions agree with TRBD1. The V and J ends lost 1 base and 5 bases, in that order; junction bases with no gene match: 16. The CDR3 extends over 18 amino acids. Germline values: CDR1 SGHTA, CDR2 FQGNSA. CDR3 coding DNA: TGTGCCAGCAGCTTAGGAGGTATAGGGGGCAGCACTTGGACTGAAGCTTTCTTT. It translates to CASSLGGIGGSTWTEAFF.